The clone carrying this T cell receptor beta chain has only one observation. The data stem from a study of blood T cell repertoires in COVID-19. Data came from immunoSEQ multiplex PCR; TCRdb stores just in-frame clones and leaves some out. The sample yields roughly 67,000 clones, 65% to 90% seen once. V was clipped by 5 bases and J by 4 bases, with 21 bases between them. The CDR3 consists of 17 residues. Germline lookup yields CDR1 SGHAT and CDR2 FQNNGV. Material for sequencing was peripheral blood. The rearrangement joins TRBV11-2 to TRBJ2-1; tentative D call: TRBD2 (7 bases). The source is a man in his fifties with acute or convalescent COVID-19. The CDR3 DNA sequence: TGTGCCAGCAGCCCACTGAGGGGGGGGGCACAGTACAATGAGCAGTTCTTC. It yields the protein CASSPLRGGAQYNEQFF.